This TCR beta chain came from a study of T cells after yellow fever vaccination. TCRdb processed the 5' RACE reads anew with MiXCR; each CDR3 protein has one entry. The sample lists about 160,000 distinct CDR3 sequences; more than 5.5% were seen once. Germline V CDR1 and CDR2: MGHRA, YSYEKL. This CDR3 contains 16 residues. Unmatched junction bases numbered 9, after V lost 4 bases and J lost 2 bases. The chain is built from TRBV4-1 and TRBJ2-3; 7 bases are shared with TRBD2. The specimen comprised CD4+ T cells sorted from PBMCs, sampled 4 to 5 days after the first yellow fever vaccination. The receptor's source is a man between 18 and 29 years old who received the YFV17D yellow fever vaccine. The CDR3 loop is CASSPGRPPATDTQYF. For the CDR3, the DNA is TGCGCCAGCAGCCCCGGGAGGCCCCCGGCCACAGATACGCAGTATTTT.